The 18 T cell receptor beta chains in this list originate from one sample, sequenced in a study of OX40 agonist ivuxolimab in advanced cancers. Profiled with immunoSEQ multiplex PCR; TCRdb holds only in-frame clones, not every one. The sample has some 60,000 clones; approximately 90% are singletons. This material consisted of CD4+ or CD8+ T cells sorted from blood, taken in a trial of the OX40 agonist ivuxolimab. The receptors were gathered from an adult with an advanced solid tumor such as melanoma, head and neck, liver or kidney cancer.

The chain carries TRBV10-2 and TRBJ1-1; 8 nucleotides align to TRBD1. The germline V gene encodes CDR1 WSHSY and CDR2 SAAADI. The CDR3 is made up of 13 amino acids. With 6 bases clipped from V and 5 bases from J, the junction kept 5 bases outside the gene matches. The DNA of the CDR3 is TGCGCCAGCAGGGCAAACAGGGGGACTGAAGCTTTCTTT. This encodes CASRANRGTEAFF.

This clone has only one observation. The rearrangement joins TRBV2 to TRBJ2-1; 7 nucleotides align to TRBD1. Trimming took 7 bases from V and 6 from J; bases not matched to a gene: 6. Germline CDR1 and CDR2: SNHLY and FYNNEI. The CDR3 is made up of 13 amino acids. The CDR3 coding sequence is TGTGCCAGCATGGGACAGCCTTTCAATGAGCAGTTCTTC. Its translation is CASMGQPFNEQFF. Variable domain in full (rest from reference TRBV2 and TRBJ2-1): EPEVTQTPSHQVTQMGQEVILRCVPISNHLYFYWYRQILGQKVEFLVSFYNNEISEKSEIFDDQFSVERPDGSNFTLKIRSTKLEDSAMYFCASMGQPFNEQFFGPGTRLTVL.

This clone was seen a handful of times. The gene calls are TRBV6-6 and TRBJ2-7; TRBD1 aligns across 10 bases. Per germline, CDR1 MNHNY and CDR2 SVGAGI (reference sequence). CDR3 length equals 14 residues. The J segment lost 2 bases and the V segment lost 7 bases, leaving 5 bases of the junction unmatched. The CDR3 loop is CASTRTGGTYEQYF. The DNA for the CDR3 is TGTGCCAGCACCCGGACAGGGGGTACCTACGAGCAGTACTTC.

This clone appeared a single time. V is TRBV5-4 and J is TRBJ1-2, with D unresolved. This CDR3 comprises 17 residues. V was clipped by 0 bases and J by 4 bases, with 19 bases between them. The germline V gene encodes CDR1 SGHNT and CDR2 YYREEE (reference sequence). CDR3 nucleotides: TGTGCCAGCAGCTTGGCCGAGTTGAGATCGCTGGGCTATGGCTACACCTTC. Its translation is CASSLAELRSLGYGYTF.

This chain links TRBV19 with TRBJ2-5, with a tentative D call TRBD2 (6 bases). The CDR3 spans 13 residues. Trimming shortened V by 5 bases and J by 5 bases, and 12 bases separated the two germline ends. Germline V lookup: CDR1 LNHDA, CDR2 SQIVND (reference sequence). The CDR3 DNA reads as TGTGCCAGTAGTCCTCCCAGCGGGGAGACCCAGTACTTC. The encoded protein is CASSPPSGETQYF.

As to this clone: The germline gene is not matched at one end of the junction; a read error may be the cause. The chain links TRBV7-6 to TRBJ2-3, with 8 bases fitting TRBD2. Germline V gives CDR1 SGHVS, CDR2 FNYEAQ. CDR3 length: 18 residues. CDR3 nucleotides: TGTGCCAGCAGCTTGGATTCCCCCAAGCGGGGGAAGCACAGATACGCAGTATTT. Protein product: CASSLDSPKRGKHRYAVF.

The rearrangement links TRBV10-3 to TRBJ2-7; D gene uncertain. This CDR3 region has 9 residues. Germline V gene sequence: CDR1 ENHRY, CDR2 SYGVKD. Between the trimmed V and J ends, which lost 10 bases and 7 bases, there was a span of 8 bases. Here the CDR3 reads CATRPEQYF. CDR3 in DNA: TGTGCCACCCGTCCGGAGCAGTACTTC.

The chain recombines TRBV6-6 with TRBJ2-7; 7 bases are shared with TRBD1. The V gene end was trimmed by 6 bases and the J gene end by 1 base; junction bases not matched to a gene: 9. Germline values: CDR1 MNHNY, CDR2 SVGAGI (reference sequence). The CDR3 spans 15 residues. The CDR3 loop reads CASSGQDILSYEQYF. CDR3 DNA: TGTGCCAGCAGCGGACAGGACATATTATCCTACGAGCAGTACTTC.

The chain links TRBV7-4 to TRBJ1-1; no clear D. V lost 1 base and J lost 1, with 7 bases in between. Germline V gives CDR1 SGHVT, CDR2 SQSDAQ. This CDR3 spans 14 amino acids. The chain's CDR3 is CASSLVATNTEAFF. The CDR3 coding sequence is TGTGCCAGCAGCTTAGTGGCAACGAACACTGAAGCTTTCTTT.

This chain links TRBV6-4 with TRBJ1-5; D is ambiguous. The CDR3 sequence is 13 residues long. The germline V gene encodes CDR1 MRHNA and CDR2 SNTAGT. Trimming pared 5 bases from V and 4 bases from J, leaving 9 bases between. The CDR3, as DNA: TGTGCCAGCAGTAAAGACGGGAATCAGCCCCAGCATTTT. Protein product: CASSKDGNQPQHF.

The V gene is TRBV23-1, the J gene TRBJ2-3; 14 nucleotides match TRBD2. TRBV23-1 is an open reading frame whose function is uncertain. V shed 1 base and J 4 bases; nucleotides not matched to a gene: 4. The CDR3 sequence is 17 residues long. The CDR3 here is CASSQLGTSGGADTQYF. In DNA form, the CDR3 reads TGCGCCAGCAGTCAATTGGGGACTAGCGGGGGAGCAGATACGCAGTATTTT.

The chain employs TRBV7-9 and TRBJ2-5; perhaps TRBD1 as D (6 bases). Germline V lookup: CDR1 SEHNR, CDR2 FQNEAQ (reference sequence). V gave up 3 bases and J gave up 5 bases, with 22 bases separating them. The CDR3 totals 17 residues. The CDR3 loop is CASSLGLDRRPGETQYF. CDR3 coding DNA: TGTGCCAGCAGCTTGGGTTTAGACAGGCGCCCGGGGGAGACCCAGTACTTC.

This chain links TRBV7-2 with TRBJ2-7; TRBD1 or TRBD2 may be the D gene (6 bases each). The CDR3 consists of 14 residues. V shed 1 base and J shed 1 base, with 8 bases lying between them. The germline V gene encodes CDR1 SGHTA and CDR2 FQGNSA. DNA of the CDR3: TGTGCCAGCAGCTTAGGCGGGACATCCTACGAGCAGTACTTC. This translates into CASSLGGTSYEQYF.

V and J are TRBV6-5 and TRBJ2-3; TRBD2 aligns across 9 bases. V lost 6 bases, J lost 2 bases, and 6 bases stayed unmatched. CDR1 and CDR2 from the germline V gene are MNHEY and SVGAGI. The CDR3 has 15 residues. CDR3 sequence (DNA): TGTGCCAGCAGAATAGCGGGAGCGCCCACAGATACGCAGTATTTT. As protein: CASRIAGAPTDTQYF.

The chain has TRBV5-1 and TRBJ2-2; D is possibly TRBD1 (5 bases). V shed 0 bases and J shed 4 bases, with 16 bases lying between them. This CDR3 comprises 17 residues. Germline assignment: CDR1 SGHRS and CDR2 YFSETQ. This CDR3 is CASSLAVRRASTGELFF. The CDR3 nucleotides read TGCGCCAGCAGCTTGGCCGTACGCAGGGCGAGCACCGGGGAGCTGTTTTTT.

The chain recombines TRBV6-5 with TRBJ2-7; no clear D. Germline CDR1 and CDR2: MNHEY and SVGAGI. V was clipped by 6 bases and J by 6 bases, with 12 bases between them. CDR3 size: 12 residues. The CDR3 loop reads CASSDLLSEQYF. The CDR3 DNA follows: TGTGCCAGCAGCGACCTATTATCCGAGCAGTACTTC.

The genes are TRBV30 and TRBJ1-5, with 7 bases identical to TRBD1. The junction had 4 bases not matched to a gene; V was cut back by 1 base and J by 1 base. Germline V gene data show CDR1 as GTSNPN and CDR2 as SVGIG (reference sequence). This CDR3 comprises 15 residues. CDR3 DNA sequence: TGTGCCTGGAGTGCTTCGGGACAGAGCAATCAGCCCCAGCATTTT. This sequence encodes CAWSASGQSNQPQHF.

The chain combines TRBV20-1 with TRBJ2-5, with D unclear. Germline V gene sequence: CDR1 DFQATT, CDR2 SNEGSKA (reference sequence). With 6 bases removed from V and 5 bases from J, the gap between germline ends came to 7 bases. This CDR3 is built from 10 residues. The CDR3 coding sequence is TGCAGTGCAGGGCTCGAGACCCAGTACTTC. This encodes CSAGLETQYF.